The entry below gives a single TCR beta chain sequence along with its context. This table comes from immunoSEQ multiplex PCR, and its TCRdb copy is limited to in-frame clones, with some not included. The sample includes over 120,000 clones, about 86% of them seen just once. This specimen comes from a study of radiation and T cells in renal cell carcinoma. Germline CDR1 is MNHEY and CDR2 is SVGAGI. CDR3 size: 13 residues. V was shortened by 7 bases and J by 2 bases, with 12 bases between the two germline ends. Time point of the sample: blood 4 weeks post-SBRT, at nephrectomy. The treatment is: 15 Gy SBRT to primary tumor, nephrectomy 4 weeks later.

The origin of this receptor is a woman between 45 and 60 years old with renal cell carcinoma. The material sequenced was blood, taken from a patient whose treatment included radiotherapy and nephrectomy. The rearrangement links TRBV6-5 to TRBJ2-7; possibly TRBD2 for D (5 bases). As DNA, the CDR3 is TGTGCCAGCACCAAGGAGGCTACCTACGAGCAGTACTTC. This encodes CASTKEATYEQYF.